The 3 T cell receptor beta chains given below trace back to one sample, sequenced in a study of CD8 T cells in ankylosing spondylitis (dated by TCRdb to 2017 to 2019). What the authors observed across the whole study: Blood from ankylosing spondylitis patients appeared to be characterized by a TCR beta motif composed of 7 to 9 highly homologous amino acid variants.

No cognate antigen is known for these TCRs. Libraries were prepared through 5' RACE. Sequencing was carried out with an Illumina HiSeq 2500. TCRdb cleaned the public reads at Q25 with fastp, built clones with MiXCR and kept in-frame beta chains. For every CDR3 protein sequence, its rows merge into one entry that carries the most common genes and DNA. The sample profile shows roughly 470,000 distinct CDR3 sequences; 25% to 30% of them were found once. Clones ranked in the top ten supply 0.89% of the sample. Sequenced: blood, either unsorted or a sorted T cell fraction (not recorded which). All receptors come from a male donor with ankylosing spondylitis.

This chain uses TRBV20-1 with TRBJ2-1; 15 positions match TRBD2. V lost 3 bases, J lost 7 bases, and 7 bases stayed unmatched. Germline CDR1 and CDR2: DFQATT and SNEGSKA (reference sequence). CDR3 size: 16 residues. CDR3 nucleotide sequence: TGCAGTGCTAGCGTAGGACTAGCGGGAGGGCTTAATGAGCAGTTCTTC. Protein product: CSASVGLAGGLNEQFF.

Here the CDR3 reads CASSSKAGGEHEQFF. The DNA of the CDR3 is TGTGCCAGCAGTTCGAAAGCGGGAGGCGAGCATGAGCAGTTCTTC. This chain links TRBV6-2 or TRBV6-3 with TRBJ2-1; 9 nucleotides line up with TRBD2. Per germline, CDR1 MNHEY and CDR2 SVGEGT. This CDR3 comprises 15 residues. J was trimmed by 8 bases and V by 4 bases; bases with no gene match: 9.

This clonotype was seen more than once but under ten times. This rearrangement joins TRBV24-1 to TRBJ2-1; tentative D call: TRBD1 (6 bases). Trimming pared 2 bases from V and 7 bases from J, leaving 20 bases between. The CDR3 is 17 residues long. Germline CDR1 KGHDR, CDR2 SFDVKD. The CDR3 DNA follows: TGTGCCACCAGTGATTATCAAGGGGGAGCTGGTCTTAATGAGCAGTTCTTC. It is translated as CATSDYQGGAGLNEQFF.